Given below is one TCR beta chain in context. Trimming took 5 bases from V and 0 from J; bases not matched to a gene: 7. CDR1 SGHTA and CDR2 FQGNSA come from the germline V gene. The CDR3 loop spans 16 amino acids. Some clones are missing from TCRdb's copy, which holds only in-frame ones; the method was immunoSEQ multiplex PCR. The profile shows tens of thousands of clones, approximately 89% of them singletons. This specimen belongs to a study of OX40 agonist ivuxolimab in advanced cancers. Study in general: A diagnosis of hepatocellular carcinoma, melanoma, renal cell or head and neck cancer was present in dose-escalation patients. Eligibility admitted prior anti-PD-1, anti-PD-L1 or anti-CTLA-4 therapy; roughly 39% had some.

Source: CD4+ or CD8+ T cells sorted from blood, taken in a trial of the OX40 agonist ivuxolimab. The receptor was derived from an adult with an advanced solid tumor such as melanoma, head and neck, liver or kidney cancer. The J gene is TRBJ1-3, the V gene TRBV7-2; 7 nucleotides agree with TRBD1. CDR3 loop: CASSTDRRNSGNTIYF. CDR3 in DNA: TGTGCCAGCAGCACGGACAGGCGGAACTCTGGAAACACCATATATTTT.